This TCR beta chain came from a study of cytomegalovirus exposure and HLA in healthy donors. Whole-study results and caveats: Certain sequence variants were highly shared and formed a cluster, and this cluster was likely a sequencing artifact. Several of the most significant clusters were apparently associated with common viral pathogens in a later analysis. Another analysis was done later, and it associated 15,000 or so TCR beta sequences with HLA alleles at 0.05 false discovery rate.

V shed 0 bases and J shed 4 bases, with 13 bases lying between them. Germline lookup yields CDR1 SGHRS and CDR2 YFSETQ. The CDR3 runs 15 residues. Points on this clone: Its antigen is not known.

PCR was performed using 60 Vbeta and 13 Jbeta primers. The authors' processing: Roughly 11 million of the 80 million or so unique TCR beta chains counted in a later analysis were shared. Assay: immunoSEQ multiplex PCR; the TCRdb copy retains only in-frame clones and omits some. The V and J calls and clone size were taken over from that table, and D and trimming were inferred from the DNA. This sample carries 140,000 to 150,000 clones, 70% to 80% of them seen once, and the ten largest clones take 2% to 2.5%. What was sequenced was PBMCs. This clonotype was sampled from a woman between 18 and 30 years old in good health and CMV-seropositive. The genes are TRBV5-1 and TRBJ2-5; TRBD1 is a possible D gene (6 bases). The CDR3 nucleotides are TGCGCCAGCAGCTTGGGCACAGGGTCCCCAGAGACCCAGTACTTC. Its protein is CASSLGTGSPETQYF.